This TCR beta chain was identified during a study of T cells in Graves' hyperthyroidism and ophthalmopathy. Together with thyroid ultrasound, orbital computed tomography, serum thyroxine and TRAb, clinical symptoms were used for diagnoses. Amplification yielded TCR beta CDR3 regions, with RNA transcripts as the source. The HTBI primer set served for first-round RT-PCR of the TCR CDR3. One entry per CDR3 protein, called by TCRdb with MiXCR from the multiplex PCR reads. The sample has about 600,000 distinct CDR3 sequences; roughly 16% are singletons. A word on this clonotype: No antigen is known for it.

Study results and limitations: In blood, most of the thyroid clonotypes expanded above 0.001 were also present.

This sequence originates from a middle-aged woman with Graves' ophthalmopathy. Sequenced sample: blood.

The CDR3 DNA follows: TGTGCCAGCAGCTCGGAAAGACAGGGTCCAGATACGCAGTATTTT. The encoded protein is CASSSERQGPDTQYF. The chain employs TRBV7-2 and TRBJ2-3; TRBD1 aligns across 7 bases. Germline CDR1 SGHTA, CDR2 FQGNSA. The CDR3 runs to 15 residues. The V segment lost 4 bases and the J segment 4 bases; nucleotides outside the gene matches: 8.